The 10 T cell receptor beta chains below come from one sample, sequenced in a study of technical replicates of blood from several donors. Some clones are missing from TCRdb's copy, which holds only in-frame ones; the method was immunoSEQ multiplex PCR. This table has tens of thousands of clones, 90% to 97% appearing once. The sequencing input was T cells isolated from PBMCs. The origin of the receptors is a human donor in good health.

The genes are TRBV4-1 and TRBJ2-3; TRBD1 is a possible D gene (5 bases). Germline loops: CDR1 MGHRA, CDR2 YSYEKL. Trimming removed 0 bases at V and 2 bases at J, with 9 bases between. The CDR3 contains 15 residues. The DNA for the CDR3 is TGCGCCAGCAGCCAAGATGACAGATTCACAGATACGCAGTATTTT. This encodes CASSQDDRFTDTQYF.

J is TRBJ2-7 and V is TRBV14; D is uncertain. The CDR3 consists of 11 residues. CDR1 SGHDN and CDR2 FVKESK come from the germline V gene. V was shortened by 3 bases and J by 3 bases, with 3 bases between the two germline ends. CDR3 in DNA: TGTGCCAGCAGCCACGGCTACGAGCAGTACTTC. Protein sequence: CASSHGYEQYF. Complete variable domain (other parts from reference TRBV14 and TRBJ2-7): EAGVTQFPSHSVIEKGQTVTLRCDPISGHDNLYWYRRVMGKEIKFLLHFVKESKQDESGMPNNRFLAERTGGTYSTLKVQPAELEDSGVYFCASSHGYEQYFGPGTRLTVT.

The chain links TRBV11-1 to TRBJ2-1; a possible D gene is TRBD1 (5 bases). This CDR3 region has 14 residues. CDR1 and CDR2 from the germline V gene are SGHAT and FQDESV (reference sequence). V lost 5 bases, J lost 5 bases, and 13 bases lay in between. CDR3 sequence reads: CASSPNLGDNEQFF. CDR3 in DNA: TGTGCCAGCAGCCCGAATCTAGGGGACAATGAGCAGTTCTTC.

This chain's CDR3 is CASSRNGQPEAFF. In nucleotides, the CDR3 is TGTGCCAGCAGCCGAAACGGACAGCCTGAAGCTTTCTTT. The chain is built from TRBV7-9 and TRBJ1-1; possible D gene TRBD1, 6 bases. The germline CDR1 and CDR2 sequences are SEHNR and FQNEAQ (reference sequence). The CDR3 spans 13 residues. V was trimmed by 5 bases and J by 6 bases, leaving 13 bases between them.

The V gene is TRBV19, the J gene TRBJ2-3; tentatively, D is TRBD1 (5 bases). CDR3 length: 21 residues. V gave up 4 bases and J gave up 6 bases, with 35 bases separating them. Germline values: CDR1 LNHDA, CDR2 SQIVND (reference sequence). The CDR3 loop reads CASSTPLDSCPYRARCDTQYF. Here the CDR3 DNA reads TGTGCCAGTAGTACCCCCCTCGACAGCTGCCCTTACCGGGCGCGCTGTGATACGCAGTATTTT.

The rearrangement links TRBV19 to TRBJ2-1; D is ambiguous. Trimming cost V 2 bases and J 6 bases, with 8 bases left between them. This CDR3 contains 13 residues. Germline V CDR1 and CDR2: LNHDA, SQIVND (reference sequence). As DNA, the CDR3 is TGTGCCAGTAGTATAAGTAGGAGCAATGAGCAGTTCTTC. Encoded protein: CASSISRSNEQFF.

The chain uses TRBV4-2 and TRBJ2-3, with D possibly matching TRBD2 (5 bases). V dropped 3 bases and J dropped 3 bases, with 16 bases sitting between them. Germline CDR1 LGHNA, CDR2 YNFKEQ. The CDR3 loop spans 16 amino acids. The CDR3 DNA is TGTGCCAGCAGCCACCTTAAACTAGAAGCGACAGATACGCAGTATTTT. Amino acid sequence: CASSHLKLEATDTQYF.

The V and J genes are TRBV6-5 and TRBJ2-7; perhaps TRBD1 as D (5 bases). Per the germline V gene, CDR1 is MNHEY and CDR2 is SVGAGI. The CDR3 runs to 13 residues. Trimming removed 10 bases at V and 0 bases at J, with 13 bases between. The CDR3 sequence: CATTKGNSYEQYF. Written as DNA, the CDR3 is TGTGCCACCACTAAGGGGAACTCCTACGAGCAGTACTTC.

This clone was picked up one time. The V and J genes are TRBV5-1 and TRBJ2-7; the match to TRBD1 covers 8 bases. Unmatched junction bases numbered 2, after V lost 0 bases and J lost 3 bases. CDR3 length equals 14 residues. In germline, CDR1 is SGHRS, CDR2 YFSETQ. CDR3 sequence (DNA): TGCGCCAGCAGCTTGGGGGACAGGTTCTACGAGCAGTACTTC. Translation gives CASSLGDRFYEQYF.

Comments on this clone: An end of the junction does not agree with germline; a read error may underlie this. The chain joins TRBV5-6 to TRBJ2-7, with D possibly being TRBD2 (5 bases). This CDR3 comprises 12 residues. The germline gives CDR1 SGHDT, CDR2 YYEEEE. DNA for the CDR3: TGTGCCAGCAGCTTGGTGGGAGCAGCGCACTCCTTC. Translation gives CASSLVGAAHSF.